A single sample is the source of the 3 T cell receptor beta chains below, sequenced in a study of PD-1 blockade in classical Hodgkin lymphoma. Time point defined: cycle 4 day 1 (C4D1), after 6 weeks of nivolumab. Relapse after autologous stem cell transplantation occurred in every patient, and brentuximab vedotin exposure varied. Clones were read by immunoSEQ multiplex PCR, and TCRdb kept only the in-frame ones, dropping some. This sample has approximately 65,000 clones, with approximately 92% found just once. The starting material was peripheral blood mononuclear cells (PBMCs), obtained before the fourth cycle of nivolumab. The receptors stem from a human donor with classical Hodgkin lymphoma.

V usage is TRBV28 and J usage is TRBJ1-5; no clear D gene. V was clipped by 2 bases and J by 7 bases, with 6 bases between them. CDR1 is MDHEN and CDR2 is SYDVKM in the germline V gene. The CDR3 is made up of 12 amino acids. In nucleotides, the CDR3 is TGTGCCAGCAGTTTAACGGGGCAGCCCCAGCATTTT. Encoded protein: CASSLTGQPQHF.

This chain links TRBV19 with TRBJ2-3, with TRBD2 matching 8 bases. The germline V gene encodes CDR1 LNHDA and CDR2 SQIVND (reference sequence). The CDR3 loop spans 14 amino acids. The ends lost 10 bases at V and 4 bases at J; junction bases unmatched: 10. The CDR3 loop reads CATASGRIADTQYF. CDR3 in DNA: TGTGCCACCGCGAGCGGGAGAATCGCAGATACGCAGTATTTT.

The chain has TRBV27 and TRBJ1-4; 7 positions match TRBD1. Germline loops: CDR1 MNHEY, CDR2 SMNVEV (reference sequence). V lost 6 bases to trimming and J lost 5 bases; unmatched junction nucleotides: 9. This CDR3 is built from 15 residues. CDR3 sequence (DNA): TGTGCCAGCAGGGTCGTGGGGACAGTAAATGAAAAACTGTTTTTT. Translating it yields CASRVVGTVNEKLFF.